These 8 T cell receptor beta chains were sequenced from one sample in a study of early T cells in non-severe SARS-CoV-2 infection. TCRdb re-called the 5' RACE reads with MiXCR, one entry per CDR3 protein. Among 40,000 to 45,000 distinct CDR3 sequences listed, 9% to 15% were seen once. The specimen was whole blood. The receptors here all came from an adult who was a healthcare worker with PCR-confirmed SARS-CoV-2 infection or an uninfected control (not recorded which).

This clonotype was picked up a small number of times. The J gene is TRBJ2-3, the V gene TRBV10-3; perhaps TRBD2 as D (6 bases). The CDR3 length is 14 residues. Germline CDR1 and CDR2: ENHRY and SYGVKD. Trimming took 10 bases from V and 3 from J, leaving 17 bases between them. CDR3 in DNA: TGTGCCACGTCCCCGGGACTGCGAACAGATACGCAGTATTTT. It is translated as CATSPGLRTDTQYF.

The chain combines TRBV6-1 with TRBJ1-1; 8 bases agree with TRBD1. V trimming: 6 bases; J trimming: 4 bases; junction bases outside the gene matches: 4. The CDR3 is made up of 13 amino acids. Germline CDR1 is MNHNS and CDR2 is SASEGT. The CDR3 spells CASRVGQGTEAFF. DNA of the CDR3: TGTGCCAGCAGGGTCGGACAGGGCACTGAAGCTTTCTTT.

This clonotype occurred many times. The rearrangement uses TRBV2 and TRBJ2-3, with 8 bases aligning to TRBD1. The CDR3 sequence is 15 residues long. The germline V gene has CDR1 SNHLY and CDR2 FYNNEI. J was trimmed by 4 bases and V by 3 bases; bases with no gene match: 6. CDR3 region: CASSDDRGWADTQYF. For the CDR3, the DNA is TGTGCCAGCAGTGACGACAGGGGATGGGCAGATACGCAGTATTTT.

The V call is TRBV7-2, the J call TRBJ2-2; 7 positions match TRBD1. V gave up 1 base and J gave up 4 bases; unmatched junction bases: 6. CDR3 length equals 16 residues. Germline V gives CDR1 SGHTA, CDR2 FQGNSA. The CDR3 protein is CASSLVPGQFTGELFF. As DNA, the CDR3 is TGTGCCAGCAGCTTAGTACCGGGACAGTTCACCGGGGAGCTGTTTTTT.

This clonotype was counted ten times or more. The rearrangement links TRBV27 to TRBJ1-1, with D perhaps matching TRBD1 (6 bases). V shed 6 bases and J shed 5 bases, with 16 bases lying between them. Germline V gene lookup returns CDR1 MNHEY and CDR2 SMNVEV (reference sequence). CDR3 length: 14 residues. This CDR3 reads CASSPRTVLTEAFF. The DNA for the CDR3 is TGTGCCAGCAGCCCCCGGACAGTCCTAACTGAAGCTTTCTTT.

This clonotype has a handful of counts. This chain uses TRBV28 with TRBJ2-7, with TRBD1 identical over 8 bases. The CDR3 has 15 amino acids. CDR1 and CDR2 from the germline V gene are MDHEN and SYDVKM. V was clipped by 6 bases and J by 2 bases; unmatched bases: 9. The CDR3 loop reads CASSLGTGTPYEQYF. The CDR3 DNA follows: TGTGCCAGCAGCCTTGGGACAGGAACCCCCTACGAGCAGTACTTC.

The chain's CDR3 is CASSRRVPGTRVNEQYF. For the CDR3, the DNA is TGTGCCAGCAGCCGCAGGGTCCCCGGGACTAGGGTAAACGAGCAGTACTTC. This chain links TRBV27 with TRBJ2-7; TRBD2 aligns across 8 bases. This CDR3 is built from 17 residues. Germline CDR1 reads MNHEY; CDR2 reads SMNVEV (reference sequence). The V gene end was trimmed by 6 bases and the J gene end by 5 bases; junction bases not matched to a gene: 18.

This clonotype was seen only a few times. The genes are TRBV20-1 and TRBJ2-5; 13 bases map to TRBD2. Germline V gene lookup returns CDR1 DFQATT and CDR2 SNEGSKA (reference sequence). J was trimmed by 5 bases and V by 0 bases; bases with no gene match: 18. This CDR3 is built from 20 residues. The CDR3 sequence is CSARELTSGRAGRYSETQYF. The CDR3 DNA reads as TGCAGTGCTAGAGAATTAACTAGCGGGAGGGCCGGCAGATATTCGGAGACCCAGTACTTC.